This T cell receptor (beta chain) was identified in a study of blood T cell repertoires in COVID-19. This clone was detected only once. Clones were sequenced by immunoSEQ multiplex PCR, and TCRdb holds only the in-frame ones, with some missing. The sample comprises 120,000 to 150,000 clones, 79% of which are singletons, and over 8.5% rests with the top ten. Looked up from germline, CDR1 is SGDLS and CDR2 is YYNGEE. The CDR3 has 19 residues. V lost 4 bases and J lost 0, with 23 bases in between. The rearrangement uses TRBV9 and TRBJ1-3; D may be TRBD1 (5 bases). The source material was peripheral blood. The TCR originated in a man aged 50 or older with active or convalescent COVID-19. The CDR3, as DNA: TGTGCCAGCAGCCCGCGGATGGGGGGACGGACTAACTCTGGAAACACCATATATTTT. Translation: CASSPRMGGRTNSGNTIYF.